This T cell receptor (beta chain) was recovered during a study of cytomegalovirus exposure and HLA in healthy donors. Study results and limitations: A later analysis found first-cohort TCR clusters tended to co-occur in the 130 or so validation repertoires. Specific recognition of CMV antigens was confirmed in vitro for a few chains (all CMV-associated).

A note on this clone: Its antigen is as yet unknown.

Repertoires were generated with immunoSEQ multiplex PCR, while TCRdb's copy carries only in-frame clones and drops some. Among a few hundred thousand clones listed, approximately 90% were seen once. The sample taken for sequencing was PBMCs. The sequence was obtained from a woman between 18 and 29 years old in good health and CMV-seronegative.

In nucleotides, the CDR3 is TGTGCCAGCAGTTTATCCCAGGGCGAAGGCTACACCTTC. Translated, it gives CASSLSQGEGYTF. The chain couples TRBV28 to TRBJ1-2; D perhaps matches TRBD1 (5 bases). The CDR3 consists of 13 residues. Germline V gene sequence: CDR1 MDHEN, CDR2 SYDVKM. Trimming removed 1 base from V and 8 bases from J, with 11 bases in between.